The 24 T cell receptor beta chains below come from one sample, sequenced in a study of shared clonotypes between healthy human individuals. Terminally differentiated effector memory CD45RA+ cells were excluded from the naive CD8 cells, which were CD45RO-negative and positively selected for CCR7. Here immunoSEQ multiplex PCR was the method, and the copy in TCRdb shows in-frame clones only, minus some. The profile shows about 600,000 clones, roughly 95% of them singletons. Sequencing input: naive CD8+ T cells sorted from blood. The receptors shown here come from a young woman in good health.

The chain carries TRBV2 and TRBJ1-2; 7 bases line up with TRBD1. CDR1 and CDR2 (germline): SNHLY, FYNNEI. The CDR3 covers 10 residues. V gave up 11 bases and J gave up 5 bases; unmatched junction bases: 2. CDR3 sequence (DNA): TGTGCCGTACAGGGGTATGGCTACACCTTC. It yields the protein CAVQGYGYTF.

A note on this clone: Other DNA sequences in the sample encode the same CDR3. The CDR3 bases are TGTGCCAGCAGTCCAGGGACTAGCGGGACCGGGGAGCTGTTTTTT. It codes for CASSPGTSGTGELFF. The genes are TRBV27 and TRBJ2-2, with 12 bases matching TRBD2. Germline trimming cut 5 bases from V and 5 bases from J; bases unmatched to any gene: 3. Looked up from germline, CDR1 is MNHEY and CDR2 is SMNVEV (reference sequence). This CDR3 contains 15 residues.

The CDR3, as DNA: TGCGCCACCGCCGACAGGGGGCCGGCAGATACGCAGTATTTT. It specifies CATADRGPADTQYF. The chain links TRBV5-1 to TRBJ2-3, with 10 bases aligning to TRBD1. The junction had 8 bases not matched to a gene; V was cut back by 9 bases and J by 4 bases. The CDR3 totals 14 residues. Germline CDR1 SGHRS, CDR2 YFSETQ.

This clone was seen only once. The chain joins TRBV2 to TRBJ1-1; D gene ambiguous. This CDR3 contains 17 residues. V was cut by 6 bases and J by 0 bases, with 20 bases left in between. Per the germline V gene, CDR1 is SNHLY and CDR2 is FYNNEI. The CDR3 nucleotides are TGTGCCAGCAGATTCTCCGGGATAAACAATTTGAACACTGAAGCTTTCTTT. Translating it yields CASRFSGINNLNTEAFF.

The chain employs TRBV27 and TRBJ2-7, with 9 bases that match TRBD2. This CDR3 is 14 amino acids long. The V gene end was trimmed by 6 bases and the J gene end by 2 bases; junction bases not matched to a gene: 5. In germline, CDR1 is MNHEY, CDR2 SMNVEV (reference sequence). The CDR3 protein is CASRPAGGPYEQYF. In DNA form, the CDR3 reads TGTGCCAGCAGGCCAGCGGGAGGACCCTACGAGCAGTACTTC.

The V gene is TRBV25-1, the J gene TRBJ2-5; no clear D gene. Trimming took off 3 bases at V and 3 bases at J, with 5 bases between the two ends. This CDR3 is 12 amino acids long. Per germline, CDR1 MGHDK and CDR2 SYGVNS. In DNA form, the CDR3 reads TGTGCCAGCAGTGATAAAGAAGAGACCCAGTACTTC. Its translation is CASSDKEETQYF.

This clone was counted a single time. V is TRBV5-6 and J is TRBJ1-2; D might be TRBD1 (5 bases). The CDR3 has 16 residues. V was pared by 0 bases and J by 8 bases, with 20 bases between. In germline, CDR1 is SGHDT, CDR2 YYEEEE. The CDR3 spells CASSLERQTLPEGYTF. CDR3 DNA sequence: TGTGCCAGCAGCTTGGAACGACAGACACTACCTGAAGGCTACACCTTC.

The chain has TRBV28 and TRBJ1-6, with D possibly matching TRBD1 (5 bases). V was trimmed by 8 bases and J by 9 bases, leaving 17 bases between them. The CDR3 runs to 14 residues. Per the germline V gene, CDR1 is MDHEN and CDR2 is SYDVKM. This CDR3 is CASLWDDEISPLHF. The CDR3 bases are TGTGCCAGCCTCTGGGACGACGAGATTTCACCCCTCCACTTT.

This clone was found once. The chain carries TRBV6-1 and TRBJ2-3; perhaps TRBD2 as D (6 bases). The CDR3 sequence is 15 residues long. Germline V CDR1 and CDR2: MNHNS, SASEGT. Trimming took off 2 bases at V and 0 bases at J, with 9 bases between the two ends. The DNA for the CDR3 is TGTGCCAGCAGTGAACTAGCGCAAAGCACAGATACGCAGTATTTT. It is translated as CASSELAQSTDTQYF.

The chain uses TRBV7-8 and TRBJ2-7; 8 bases map to TRBD1. V gave up 7 bases and J gave up 5 bases; unmatched junction bases: 10. Germline-derived CDR1 and CDR2 are SGHVS and FQNEAQ. This CDR3 spans 14 amino acids. As DNA, the CDR3 is TGTGCCAGCACCATCGGGACAGGCTTCCACGAGCAGTACTTC. Translating it yields CASTIGTGFHEQYF.

The chain joins TRBV9 to TRBJ2-3, with D possibly matching TRBD2 (6 bases). Per the germline V gene, CDR1 is SGDLS and CDR2 is YYNGEE. There are 13 residues in the CDR3. Trimming pared 2 bases from V and 5 bases from J, leaving 9 bases between. The CDR3 DNA reads as TGTGCCAGCAGCGTGAGTAGCGGAGATACGCAGTATTTT. Protein: CASSVSSGDTQYF.

The chain combines TRBV28 with TRBJ2-2; D is uncertain. The germline V gene encodes CDR1 MDHEN and CDR2 SYDVKM. V dropped 6 bases and J dropped 4 bases, with 6 bases sitting between them. The CDR3 runs 12 residues. CDR3 protein: CASRDITGELFF. The CDR3 bases are TGTGCCAGCAGAGACATCACCGGGGAGCTGTTTTTT.

The chain couples TRBV28 to TRBJ1-2, with 8 bases aligning to TRBD1. Trimming took 5 bases from V and 7 from J; bases not matched to a gene: 6. There are 13 residues in the CDR3. Per the germline V gene, CDR1 is MDHEN and CDR2 is SYDVKM. The CDR3 sequence is CASSLQGEGGYTF. CDR3 sequence (DNA): TGTGCCAGCAGTCTACAGGGGGAAGGTGGCTACACCTTC.

The rearrangement uses TRBV27 and TRBJ2-1; tentatively, D is TRBD1 (7 bases). The CDR3 extends over 12 amino acids. Trimming shortened V by 5 bases and J by 12 bases, and 14 bases separated the two germline ends. Germline V gives CDR1 MNHEY, CDR2 SMNVEV (reference sequence). CDR3 sequence (DNA): TGTGCCAGCAGTCACCAGGGGGGCGGGCAGTTCTTC. Its protein is CASSHQGGGQFF.

V is TRBV19 and J is TRBJ2-3; 9 bases are shared with TRBD2. V shed 5 bases, J shed 4 bases, and the junction held 7 bases outside the gene matches. There are 15 residues in the CDR3. CDR1 and CDR2 (germline): LNHDA, SQIVND (reference sequence). CDR3: CASSPQREVADTQYF. CDR3 in DNA: TGTGCCAGTAGTCCCCAGCGGGAGGTCGCAGATACGCAGTATTTT.

V and J are TRBV11-2 and TRBJ2-1, with a weak D call TRBD2 (5 bases). Trimming shortened V by 7 bases and J by 0 bases, and 16 bases separated the two germline ends. Germline CDR1 and CDR2: SGHAT and FQNNGV. This CDR3 is 16 amino acids long. The CDR3 DNA sequence: TGTGCCAGCACCCCGGAGAGCGGCAGCTCCTACAATGAGCAGTTCTTC. This translates into CASTPESGSSYNEQFF.

This clone was seen only a few times. J is TRBJ2-1 and V is TRBV6-5; TRBD1 might be the D (7 bases). This CDR3 has 15 amino acids. Germline loops: CDR1 MNHEY, CDR2 SVGAGI. The V and J ends lost 2 bases and 0 bases respectively, with 8 bases between them. CDR3 loop: CASSYQGGSYNEQFF. The CDR3 DNA sequence: TGTGCCAGCAGTTACCAGGGGGGCTCCTACAATGAGCAGTTCTTC.

Regarding this clone: This sample also contains other DNA sequences that code for the same CDR3. CDR3 in amino acids: CASSLGTNYNEQFF. As DNA, the CDR3 is TGTGCCAGCAGCTTAGGGACTAACTACAATGAGCAGTTCTTC. This rearrangement joins TRBV7-9 to TRBJ2-1, with a weak D call TRBD2 (6 bases). In germline, CDR1 is SEHNR, CDR2 FQNEAQ (reference sequence). The CDR3 totals 14 residues. The V and J ends lost 1 base and 3 bases respectively, with 7 bases between them.

This clone was picked up one time. The chain uses TRBV11-2 and TRBJ2-1; D remains unclear. The V gene's germline CDR1 is SGHAT and CDR2 FQNNGV. The CDR3 is 17 residues long. Trimming left V 0 bases short and J 4 bases short, with 16 bases between. In DNA, the CDR3 is TGTGCCAGCAGCTTAGAACCGTCGGAGCGTGAGTACAATGAGCAGTTCTTC. This codes for CASSLEPSEREYNEQFF.

Of note for this clone: Other nucleotide sequences from this sample produce the same CDR3. The chain combines TRBV7-9 with TRBJ1-1; TRBD1 matches 10 bases. Germline V gives CDR1 SEHNR, CDR2 FQNEAQ (reference sequence). The junction had 5 bases not matched to a gene; V was cut back by 5 bases and J by 5 bases. The CDR3 runs 14 residues. CDR3 sequence reads: CASSPGQGLTEAFF. CDR3 DNA sequence: TGTGCCAGCAGCCCGGGACAGGGGCTAACTGAAGCTTTCTTT.

The chain combines TRBV29-1 with TRBJ2-5; no definite D call. TRBJ2-7 matches the DNA end more closely, so the J call is doubtful. This CDR3 spans 13 amino acids. Per germline, CDR1 SQVTM and CDR2 ANQGSEA. The CDR3 reads CSVETGEAYEQYF. The CDR3 DNA sequence: TGCAGCGTTGAAACCGGTGAGGCCTACGAGCAGTACTTC.

This sequence joins TRBV5-6 and TRBJ1-2; D ambiguous. Trimming shortened V by 3 bases and J by 5 bases, and 14 bases separated the two germline ends. Germline values: CDR1 SGHDT, CDR2 YYEEEE. This CDR3 is built from 14 residues. This CDR3 is CASSSLNLAYGYTF. CDR3 coding DNA: TGTGCCAGCAGCTCCTTGAATCTCGCTTATGGCTACACCTTC.

The rearrangement joins TRBV28 to TRBJ2-7, with 7 bases matching TRBD2. The CDR3 contains 16 residues. From germline, CDR1 is MDHEN and CDR2 SYDVKM. V trimming: 5 bases; J trimming: 4 bases; junction bases outside the gene matches: 14. The CDR3 is CASSTILATYVYEQYF. In DNA form, the CDR3 reads TGTGCCAGCAGTACAATACTAGCGACCTATGTATACGAGCAGTACTTC.

The rearrangement joins TRBV28 to TRBJ2-7; 8 positions agree with TRBD2. V shed 6 bases, J shed 8 bases, and the junction held 6 bases outside the gene matches. CDR1 and CDR2 from the germline V gene are MDHEN and SYDVKM. The length of the CDR3 is 12 residues. CDR3 in DNA: TGTGCCAGCAGCCCGGGAGGGGCGCAGCAGTACTTC. Translated, it gives CASSPGGAQQYF.